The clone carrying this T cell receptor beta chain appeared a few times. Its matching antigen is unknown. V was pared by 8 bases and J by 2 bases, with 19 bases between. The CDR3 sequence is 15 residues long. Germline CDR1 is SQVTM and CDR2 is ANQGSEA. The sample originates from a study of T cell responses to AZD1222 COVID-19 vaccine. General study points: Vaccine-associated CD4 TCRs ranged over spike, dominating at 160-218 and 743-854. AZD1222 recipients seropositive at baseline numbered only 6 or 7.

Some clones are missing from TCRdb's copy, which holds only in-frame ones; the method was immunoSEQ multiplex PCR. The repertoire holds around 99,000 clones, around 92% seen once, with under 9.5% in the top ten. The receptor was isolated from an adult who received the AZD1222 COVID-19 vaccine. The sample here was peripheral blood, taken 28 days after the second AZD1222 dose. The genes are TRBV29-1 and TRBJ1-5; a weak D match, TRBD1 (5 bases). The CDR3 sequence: CSSGGRQKGNQPQHF. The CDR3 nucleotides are TGCAGCTCCGGAGGGCGACAGAAGGGCAATCAGCCCCAGCATTTT.